The sequence of this TCR beta chain was determined in a study of blood T cell repertoires in COVID-19. Study summary: The cDNA or gDNA used as material had been derived from T cells, B-cell-depleted T cells, or PBMCs.

Authors' data handling: Counts of nucleated cells, estimated from reference gene primer amplification, were obtained. Clones were read by immunoSEQ multiplex PCR, and TCRdb kept only the in-frame ones, dropping some. V and J calls and clone size are those listed in that table; D and trimming were worked out from the DNA. The sample holds 100,000 to 150,000 clones, more than 70% seen once. The germline V and J ends were trimmed by 0 bases and 4 bases, with 13 bases remaining between them. The CDR3 spans 17 residues. CDR1 and CDR2 from the germline V gene are PRHDT and FYEKMQ (reference sequence). The chain uses TRBV13 and TRBJ1-6, with D perhaps matching TRBD1 (5 bases). The source is a man older than 75 with active or convalescent COVID-19. Source material: peripheral blood. The CDR3 bases are TGTGCCAGCAGCTTAGGGGGACCGGGGGGGTATAATTCACCCCTCCACTTT. Translated: CASSLGGPGGYNSPLHF.